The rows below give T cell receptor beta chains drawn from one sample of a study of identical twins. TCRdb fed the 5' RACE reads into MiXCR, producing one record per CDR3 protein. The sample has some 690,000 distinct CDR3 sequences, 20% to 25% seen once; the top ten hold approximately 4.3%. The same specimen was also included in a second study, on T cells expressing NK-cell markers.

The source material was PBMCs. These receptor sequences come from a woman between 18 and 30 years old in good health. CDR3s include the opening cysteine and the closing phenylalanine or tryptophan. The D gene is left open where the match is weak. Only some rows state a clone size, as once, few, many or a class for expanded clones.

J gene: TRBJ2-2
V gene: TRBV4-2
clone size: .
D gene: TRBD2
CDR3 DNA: TGTGCCAGCAGCCCCCGCCCCGCCATGGGACTAGCGGGGGGGAAGAACACCGGGGAGCTGTTTTTT
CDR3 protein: CASSPRPAMGLAGGKNTGELFF

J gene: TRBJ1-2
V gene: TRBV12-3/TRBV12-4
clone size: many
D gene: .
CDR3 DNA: TGTGCCAGCAGTGGGGGGGACTATGGCTACACCTTC
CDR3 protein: CASSGGDYGYTF

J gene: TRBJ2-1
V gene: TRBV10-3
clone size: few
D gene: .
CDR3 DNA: TGTGCCATCAGTGCTAAGGGACAAGTAGGTGAGCAGTTCTTC
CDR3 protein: CAISAKGQVGEQFF

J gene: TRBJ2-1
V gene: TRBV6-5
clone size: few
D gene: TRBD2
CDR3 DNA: TGTGCCAGCAGTTACGAGGCTAGCGGGATGGATGAGCAGTTCTTC
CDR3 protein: CASSYEASGMDEQFF

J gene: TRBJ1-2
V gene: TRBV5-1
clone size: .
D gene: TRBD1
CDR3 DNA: TGCGCCAGCAGCGAAGAGACAGGGGGCCGTGGCTACACCTTC
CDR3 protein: CASSEETGGRGYTF

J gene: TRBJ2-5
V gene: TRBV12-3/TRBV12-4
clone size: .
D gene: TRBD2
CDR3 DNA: TGTGCCAGCAGTAGGGCTAGCGGGAGACAAGAGACCCAGTACTTC
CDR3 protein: CASSRASGRQETQYF

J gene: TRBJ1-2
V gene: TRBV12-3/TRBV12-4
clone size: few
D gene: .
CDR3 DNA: TGTGCCAGTCTGGATTGGGCCAGTAGCGGCTACACCTTC
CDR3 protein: CASLDWASSGYTF

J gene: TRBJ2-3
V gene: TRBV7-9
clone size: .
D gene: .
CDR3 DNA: TGTGCCAGCTGGGGGCCCGAAGAAACGCAGTATTTT
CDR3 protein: CASWGPEETQYF

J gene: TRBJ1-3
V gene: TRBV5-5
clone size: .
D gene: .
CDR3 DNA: TGTGCCAGCAGCGTTACCGACAGCGCTGGAAACACCATATATTTT
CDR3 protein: CASSVTDSAGNTIYF

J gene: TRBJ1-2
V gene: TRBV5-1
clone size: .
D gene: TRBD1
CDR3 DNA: TGCGCCAGCAGCTTCGGTAGTAGGGACAGTCAATGGAATGGCTACACCTTC
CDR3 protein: CASSFGSRDSQWNGYTF

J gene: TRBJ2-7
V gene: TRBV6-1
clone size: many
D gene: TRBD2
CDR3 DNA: TGTGCCAGCAGTGAAGTCGGGGCGGGAGCCTACGAGCAGTACTTC
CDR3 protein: CASSEVGAGAYEQYF

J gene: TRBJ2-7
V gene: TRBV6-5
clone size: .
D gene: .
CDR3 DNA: TGTGCCAGCAGTTTTGGGGGTGGCGGCGAGCAGTACTTC
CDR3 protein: CASSFGGGGEQYF

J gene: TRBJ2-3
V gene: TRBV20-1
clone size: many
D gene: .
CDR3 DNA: TGCAGTGCTAGTCCCAGGGCAGATACGCAGTATTTT
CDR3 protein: CSASPRADTQYF

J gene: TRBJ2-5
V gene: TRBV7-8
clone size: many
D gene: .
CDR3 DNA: TGTGCCAGCAGCTTAGCGCGTTCTAGTAAGGAGACCCAGTACTTC
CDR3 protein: CASSLARSSKETQYF

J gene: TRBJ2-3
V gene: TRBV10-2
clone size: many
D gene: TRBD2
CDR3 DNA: TGCGCCAGCAGTGACAGCGGGGGGAAAGATACGCAGTATTTT
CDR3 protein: CASSDSGGKDTQYF

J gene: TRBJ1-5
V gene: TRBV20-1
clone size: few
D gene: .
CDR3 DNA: TGCAGTGCTAGTAATAGCAATCAGCCCCAGCATTTT
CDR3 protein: CSASNSNQPQHF

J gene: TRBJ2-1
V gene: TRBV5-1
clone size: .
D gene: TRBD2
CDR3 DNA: TGCGCCAGCAGCTGGGGACTAAAAGGCGCAAAGCTCTTC
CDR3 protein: CASSWGLKGAKLF

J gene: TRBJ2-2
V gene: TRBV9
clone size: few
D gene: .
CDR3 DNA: TGTGCCAGCAGCGTGACAGATCCCACCGGGGAGCTGTTTTTT
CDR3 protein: CASSVTDPTGELFF

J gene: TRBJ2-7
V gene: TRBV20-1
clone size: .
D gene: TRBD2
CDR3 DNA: TGCAGTGCCGAACTAGCGGGAGTCCACGAGCAGTACTTC
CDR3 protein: CSAELAGVHEQYF

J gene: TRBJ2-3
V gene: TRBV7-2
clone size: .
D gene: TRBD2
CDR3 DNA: TGTGCCAGCAGCTTAGTCCGACTAGCGGGGGGGGCAGATACGCAGTATTTT
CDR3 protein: CASSLVRLAGGADTQYF

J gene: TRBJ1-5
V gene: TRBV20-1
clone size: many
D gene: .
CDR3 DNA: TGCAGTGCTAGGGGACAAGAAGGTAGCAATCAGCCCCAGCATTTT
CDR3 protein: CSARGQEGSNQPQHF

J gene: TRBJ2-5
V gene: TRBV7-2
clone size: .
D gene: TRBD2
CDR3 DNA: TGTGCCAGCAGAGTAGCGGGCGGTGGTGAGACCCAGTACTTC
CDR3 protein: CASRVAGGGETQYF

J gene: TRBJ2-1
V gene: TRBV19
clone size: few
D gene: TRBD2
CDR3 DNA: TGTGCCAGTAGCCGACAGGGACTAGCGGGCCCCAATGAGCAGTTCTTC
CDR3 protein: CASSRQGLAGPNEQFF

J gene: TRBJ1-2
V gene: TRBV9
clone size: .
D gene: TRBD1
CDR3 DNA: TGTGCCAGCAGCGCCGACAGGGACTATGGCTACACCTTC
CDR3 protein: CASSADRDYGYTF

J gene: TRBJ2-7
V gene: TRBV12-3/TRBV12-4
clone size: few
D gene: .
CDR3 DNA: TGTGCCAGCAGTTTCGGACAGCAATACGAGCAGTACTTC
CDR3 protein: CASSFGQQYEQYF

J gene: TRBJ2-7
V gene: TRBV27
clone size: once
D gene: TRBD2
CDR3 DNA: TGTGCCAGCAGTCCTCTCCCGGGATCAGCGGGGCGCGAGCAGTACTTC
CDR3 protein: CASSPLPGSAGREQYF

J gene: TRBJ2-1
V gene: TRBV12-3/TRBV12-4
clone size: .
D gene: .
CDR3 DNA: TGTGCCAGCAGTTTTAGTAGTCACAATGAGCAGTTCTTC
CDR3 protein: CASSFSSHNEQFF

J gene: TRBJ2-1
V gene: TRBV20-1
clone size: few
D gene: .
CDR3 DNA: TGCAGTGTGGCGGGATTGATCGATGAGCAGTTCTTC
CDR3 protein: CSVAGLIDEQFF

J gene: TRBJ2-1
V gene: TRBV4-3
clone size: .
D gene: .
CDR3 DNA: TGCGCCAGCAGCCAAGGGTTAGGAGCGGGCCTTTACAATGAGCAGTTCTTC
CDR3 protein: CASSQGLGAGLYNEQFF

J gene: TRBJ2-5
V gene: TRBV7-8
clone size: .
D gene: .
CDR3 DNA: TGTGCCAGCAGCTTACCAGGGTTGTACCAAGAGACCCAGTACTTC
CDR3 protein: CASSLPGLYQETQYF

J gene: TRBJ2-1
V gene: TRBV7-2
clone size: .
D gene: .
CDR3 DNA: TGTGCCAGCAGCTTAGATGCGGTTAACAATGAGCAGTTCTTC
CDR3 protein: CASSLDAVNNEQFF

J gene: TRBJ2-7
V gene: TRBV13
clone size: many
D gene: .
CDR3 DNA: TGTGCCAGCTCACACCGGGATCCCTACGAGCAGTACTTC
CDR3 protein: CASSHRDPYEQYF

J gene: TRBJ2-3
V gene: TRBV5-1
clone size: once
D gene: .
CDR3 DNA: TGCGCCAGCAGCTTGGCCACGGTAACCCCGTCATCAGATACGCAGTATTTT
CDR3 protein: CASSLATVTPSSDTQYF

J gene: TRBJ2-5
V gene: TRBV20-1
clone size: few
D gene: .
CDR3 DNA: TGCAGTGCCTCATTCCGGGAGGAGACCCAGTACTTC
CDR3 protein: CSASFREETQYF

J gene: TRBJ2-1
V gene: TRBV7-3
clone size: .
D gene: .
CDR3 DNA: TGTGCCAGCAGCCCCGCGGGAACAACTAATCATGAGCAGTTCTTC
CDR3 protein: CASSPAGTTNHEQFF

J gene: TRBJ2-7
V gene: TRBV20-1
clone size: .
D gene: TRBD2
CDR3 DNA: TGCAGTGCCTATTCGAGGCTAGCGGCCCGAGGCGAGCAGTACTTC
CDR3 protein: CSAYSRLAARGEQYF

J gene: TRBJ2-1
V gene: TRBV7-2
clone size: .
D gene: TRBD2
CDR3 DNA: TGTGCCAGCAGCTCCTTCGCACTAGCGGGAGGATTTCGGGAGCAGTTCTTC
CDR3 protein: CASSSFALAGGFREQFF

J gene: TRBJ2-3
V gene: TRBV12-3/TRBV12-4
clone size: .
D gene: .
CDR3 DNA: TGTGCCAGCAGTACCAGGCCGACTCCCGATACGCAGTATTTT
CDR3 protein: CASSTRPTPDTQYF

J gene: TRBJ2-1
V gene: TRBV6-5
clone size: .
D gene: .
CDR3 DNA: TGTGCCAGCAGTCACCAAAGTAATAGCGGCCTCTCCTACAATGAGCAGTTCTTC
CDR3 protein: CASSHQSNSGLSYNEQFF

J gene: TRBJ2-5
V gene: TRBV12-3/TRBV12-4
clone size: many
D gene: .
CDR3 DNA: TGTGCCAGCAGCCCTGGAGAGACCCAGTACTTC
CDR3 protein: CASSPGETQYF

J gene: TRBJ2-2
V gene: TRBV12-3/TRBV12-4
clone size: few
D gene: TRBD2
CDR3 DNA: TGTGCCAGCAGTTTAGCACTAGCGGGAACCGGGGAGCTGTTTTTT
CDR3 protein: CASSLALAGTGELFF

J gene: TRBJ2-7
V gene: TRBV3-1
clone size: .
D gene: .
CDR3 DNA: TGTGCCAGCAGCCAAGATGGACTTACCTACGAGCAGTACTTC
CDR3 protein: CASSQDGLTYEQYF

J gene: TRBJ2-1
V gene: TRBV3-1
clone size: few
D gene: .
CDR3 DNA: TGTGCCAGCAGCCAAGATCTGACCCTAGTCCAGGGCAATGAGCAGTTCTTC
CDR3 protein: CASSQDLTLVQGNEQFF

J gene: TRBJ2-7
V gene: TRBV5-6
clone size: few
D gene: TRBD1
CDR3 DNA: TGTGCCAGCAGCGTTACAGGGGGCTACGCCTACGAGCAGTACTTC
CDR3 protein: CASSVTGGYAYEQYF

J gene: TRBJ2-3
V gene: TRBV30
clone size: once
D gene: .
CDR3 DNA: TGTGCCTGGACATACACGGGGGCGAAGGATACGCAGTATTTT
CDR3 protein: CAWTYTGAKDTQYF

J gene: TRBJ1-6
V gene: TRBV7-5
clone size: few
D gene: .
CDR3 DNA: .
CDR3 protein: CISVPEPPRGRRSPLHF